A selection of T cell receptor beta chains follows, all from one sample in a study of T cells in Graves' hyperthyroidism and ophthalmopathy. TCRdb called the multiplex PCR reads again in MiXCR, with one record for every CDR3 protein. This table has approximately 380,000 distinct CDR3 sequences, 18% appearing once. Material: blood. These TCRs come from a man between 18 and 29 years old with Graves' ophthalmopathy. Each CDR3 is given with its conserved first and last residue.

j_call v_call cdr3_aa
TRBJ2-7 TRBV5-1 CASSGGTSGEQYF
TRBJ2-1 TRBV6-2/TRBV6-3 CASSYVLAGYNEQFF
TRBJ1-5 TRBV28 CASSPHVGAGRQPQHF
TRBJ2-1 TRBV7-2 CASSYRQPLYNEQFF
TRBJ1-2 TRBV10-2 CASSEIREYGYTF
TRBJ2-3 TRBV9 CASSVGLFTDTQYF
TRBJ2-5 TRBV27 CASSPRTGREETQYF
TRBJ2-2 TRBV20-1 CSASLPGLNTGELFF
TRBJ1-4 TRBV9 CASSVGGFGEKLFF
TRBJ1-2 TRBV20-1 CKGVRGAGGYTF
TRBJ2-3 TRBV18 CASSPPSGTDTQYF
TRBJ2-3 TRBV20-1 CSAPDSRSTDTQYF
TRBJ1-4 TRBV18 CASTGASNEKLFF
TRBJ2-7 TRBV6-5 CASSYLGGVASYEQYF
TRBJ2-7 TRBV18 CASSQRLETYEQYF
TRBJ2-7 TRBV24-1 CATSDGGQGRWEQYF
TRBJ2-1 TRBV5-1 CASSLRGPSYNEQFF
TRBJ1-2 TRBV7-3 CASSLSTQPLRGYTF
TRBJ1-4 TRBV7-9 CASSFRDGEKLFF
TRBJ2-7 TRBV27 CASSSRGHSIIYEQYF
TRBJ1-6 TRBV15 CATSSMHSPLHF
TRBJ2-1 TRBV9 CASSEMGEQFF
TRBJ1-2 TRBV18 CASSPPVRGGYTF
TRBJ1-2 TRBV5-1 CASSDSGGARGYTF
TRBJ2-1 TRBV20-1 CSARDRVAGSSYNEQFF
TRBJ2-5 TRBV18 CASSPPGTRFETQYF
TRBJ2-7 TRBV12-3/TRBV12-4 CASSPGQGWREQYF
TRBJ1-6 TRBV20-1 CSAIVRNSPLHF
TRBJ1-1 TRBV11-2 CASSLGAPKNTEAFF
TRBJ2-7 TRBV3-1 CASSQAGRGEQYF
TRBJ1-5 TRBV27 CASSLSRGTGRGNQPQHF
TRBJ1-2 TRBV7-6 CASSPVPGGASYGYTF